This record looks at one T cell receptor (beta chain) sequence and its context. The antigen is not known. The sample originates from a study of T-cell memory formation after mild COVID-19. The study, taken as a whole, reports: Among CD4+ contracting clones, most were CM and EM, and CD8+ ones EMRA.

Sample barcodes and UMIs were carried by the TCR alpha and TCR beta cDNA libraries that 5'RACE generated with constant-segment primers. MiXCR, run by TCRdb on the 5' RACE reads, gives a single entry per CDR3 protein. Of roughly 340,000 distinct CDR3 sequences in the sample, 20% to 25% were seen once. The germline CDR1 and CDR2 sequences are SGHRS and YFSETQ. The V end lost 4 bases, the J end lost 5 bases, and 12 bases lay between the germline ends. CDR3 size: 13 residues. The sequence was collected from a man in his late teens or twenties who had mild COVID-19 (a few samples of this study predate the infection). Cell type and time point are not known. The sequenced material came from PBMCs or a T cell subset sorted from them (not recorded which). This chain links TRBV5-1 with TRBJ1-1; D may be TRBD1 (5 bases). The DNA of the CDR3 is TGCGCCAGCAGCCCGGGACTGGGGACTGAAGCTTTCTTT. Amino acids: CASSPGLGTEAFF.